Included here is one TCR beta chain sequence, with context. Its specificity is not known. The V gene lost 0 bases and the J gene lost 5 bases, with 16 bases spanning the gap. CDR3 length: 17 residues. Germline V gene data show CDR1 as SGHTA and CDR2 as FQGNSA. TCRdb analysed the 5' RACE reads with MiXCR anew, one entry per CDR3 protein. The data show 45,000 to 60,000 distinct CDR3 sequences, more than 20% seen once. General study points: Whole repertoires were not studied in the larger cohort, only one V-J beta rearrangement. The TCR gene usage of tumor memory CD4+ T cells clustered together with blood and lymph node memory CD4+ cells and with lymph node naive CD4+ cells. Greatest tumor Treg TCR overlap was with tumor naive CD4+ cells.

Naive CD4+ cells had CD25+ Tregs removed. The receptor comes from a female donor with breast cancer. Material for sequencing was tumor-infiltrating naive CD4+ T cells sorted from the breast tumor. Subset here: naive CD4+ T cells, CD4+CD45RA+CD25-. This chain uses TRBV7-2 with TRBJ2-2; D is possibly TRBD1 or TRBD2 (6 bases each). The DNA for the CDR3 is TGTGCCAGCAGCTTAGCGCTAAGGGGGGCGCGGACCGGGGAGCTGTTTTTT. The encoded protein is CASSLALRGARTGELFF.